This T cell receptor (beta chain) was identified during a study of shared clonotypes between healthy human individuals. Repertoires were generated with immunoSEQ multiplex PCR, while TCRdb's copy carries only in-frame clones and drops some. The sample consists of some 2,500,000 clones, under 95% of them appearing once. V lost 4 bases, J lost 5 bases, and 4 bases stayed unmatched. The germline gives CDR1 LNHDA, CDR2 SQIVND (reference sequence). The CDR3 is 15 amino acids. The sequencing sample was made of naive CD4+ T cells from PBMCs. Specified subset: CD45RA+ positively selected. The V gene is TRBV19, the J gene TRBJ2-2, with 10 bases identical to TRBD2. This TCR was recovered from a man younger than 35 in good health. Some clones in this sample may be carry-over from other donors' samples. The CDR3 spells CASSTIAGGTGELFF. The CDR3 DNA reads TGTGCCAGTAGTACCATAGCGGGAGGAACCGGGGAGCTGTTTTTT.